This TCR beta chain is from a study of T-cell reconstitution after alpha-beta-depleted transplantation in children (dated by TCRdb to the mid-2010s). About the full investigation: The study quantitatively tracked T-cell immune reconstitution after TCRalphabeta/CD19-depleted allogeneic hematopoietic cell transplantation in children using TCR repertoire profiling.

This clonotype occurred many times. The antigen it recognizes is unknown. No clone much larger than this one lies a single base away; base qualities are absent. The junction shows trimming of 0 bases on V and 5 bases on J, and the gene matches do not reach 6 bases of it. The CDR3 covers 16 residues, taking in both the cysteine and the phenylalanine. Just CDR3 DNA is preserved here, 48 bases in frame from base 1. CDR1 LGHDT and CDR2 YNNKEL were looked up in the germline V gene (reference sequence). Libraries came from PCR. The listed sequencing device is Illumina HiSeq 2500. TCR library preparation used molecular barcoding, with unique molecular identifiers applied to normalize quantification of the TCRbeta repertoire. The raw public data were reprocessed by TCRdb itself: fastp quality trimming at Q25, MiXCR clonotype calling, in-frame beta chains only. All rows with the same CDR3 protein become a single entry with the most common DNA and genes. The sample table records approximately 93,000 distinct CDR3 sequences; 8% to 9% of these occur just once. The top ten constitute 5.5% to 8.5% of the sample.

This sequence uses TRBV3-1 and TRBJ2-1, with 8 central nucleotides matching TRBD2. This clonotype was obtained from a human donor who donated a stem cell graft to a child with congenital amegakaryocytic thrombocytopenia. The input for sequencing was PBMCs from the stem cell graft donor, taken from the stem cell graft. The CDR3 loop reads CASSQDSSGGDNEQFF. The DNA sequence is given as TGTGCCAGCAGCCAAGATTCAAGCGGGGGAGACAATGAGCAGTTCTTC.